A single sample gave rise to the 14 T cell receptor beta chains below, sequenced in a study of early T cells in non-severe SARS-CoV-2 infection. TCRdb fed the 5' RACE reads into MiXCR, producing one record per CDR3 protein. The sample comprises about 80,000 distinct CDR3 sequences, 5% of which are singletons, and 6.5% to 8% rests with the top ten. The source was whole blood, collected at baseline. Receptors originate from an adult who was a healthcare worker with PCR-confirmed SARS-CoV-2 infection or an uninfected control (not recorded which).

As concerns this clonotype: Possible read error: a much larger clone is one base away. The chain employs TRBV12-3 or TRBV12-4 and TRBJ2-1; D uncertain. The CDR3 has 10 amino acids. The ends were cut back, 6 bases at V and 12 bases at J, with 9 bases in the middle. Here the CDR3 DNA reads TGTGCCAGCAGCCAACTTGTGCAGTTCTTC. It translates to CASSQLVQFF.

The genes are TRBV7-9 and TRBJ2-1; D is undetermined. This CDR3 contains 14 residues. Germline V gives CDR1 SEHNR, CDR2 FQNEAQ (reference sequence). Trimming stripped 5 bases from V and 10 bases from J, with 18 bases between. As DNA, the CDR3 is TGTGCCAGCAGCGCCCCATTTCCAGCGCCGGAGCAGTTCTTC. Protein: CASSAPFPAPEQFF.

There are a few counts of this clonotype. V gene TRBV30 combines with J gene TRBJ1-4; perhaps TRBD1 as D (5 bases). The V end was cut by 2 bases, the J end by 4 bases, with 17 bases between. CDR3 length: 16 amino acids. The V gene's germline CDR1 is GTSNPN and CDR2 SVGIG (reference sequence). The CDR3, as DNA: TGTGCCTGGAGTCTTCGTGCGGGACGGAGTAATGAAAAACTGTTTTTT. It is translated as CAWSLRAGRSNEKLFF.

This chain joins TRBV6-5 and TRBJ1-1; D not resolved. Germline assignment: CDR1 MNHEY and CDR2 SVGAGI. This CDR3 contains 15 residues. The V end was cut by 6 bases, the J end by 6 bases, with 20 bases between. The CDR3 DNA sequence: TGTGCCAGCAGCTCGGCGGGTTCTGGGTCCGCTGAAGCTTTCTTT. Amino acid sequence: CASSSAGSGSAEAFF.

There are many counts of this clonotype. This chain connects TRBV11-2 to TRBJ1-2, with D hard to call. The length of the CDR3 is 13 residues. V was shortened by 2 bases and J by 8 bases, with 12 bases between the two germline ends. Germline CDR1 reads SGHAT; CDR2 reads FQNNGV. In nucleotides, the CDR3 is TGTGCCAGCAGCTTATTAGAGGGAAGCGGCTACACCTTC. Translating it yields CASSLLEGSGYTF.

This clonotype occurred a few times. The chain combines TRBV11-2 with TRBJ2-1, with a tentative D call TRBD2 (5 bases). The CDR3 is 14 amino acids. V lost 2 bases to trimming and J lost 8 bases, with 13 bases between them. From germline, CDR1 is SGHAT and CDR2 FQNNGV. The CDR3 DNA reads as TGTGCCAGCAGCTTACAAGGACTCGGGGATGAGCAGTTCTTC. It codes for CASSLQGLGDEQFF.

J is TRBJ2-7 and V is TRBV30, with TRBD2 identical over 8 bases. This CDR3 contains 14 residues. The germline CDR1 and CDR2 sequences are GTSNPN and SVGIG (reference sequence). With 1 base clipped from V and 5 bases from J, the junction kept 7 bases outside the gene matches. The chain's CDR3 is CAWSESGGPHEQYF. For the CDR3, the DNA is TGTGCCTGGAGTGAGTCGGGAGGGCCTCACGAGCAGTACTTC.

As DNA, the CDR3 is TGTGCCAGCAGCGGGACCCGTAGCGGTAACACCGGGGAGCTGTTTTTT. As protein: CASSGTRSGNTGELFF. V and J are TRBV6-1 and TRBJ2-2; the D gene is possibly TRBD2 (6 bases). CDR1 MNHNS and CDR2 SASEGT come from the germline V gene. The V and J ends lost 6 bases and 2 bases respectively, with 16 bases between them. This CDR3 has 16 residues.

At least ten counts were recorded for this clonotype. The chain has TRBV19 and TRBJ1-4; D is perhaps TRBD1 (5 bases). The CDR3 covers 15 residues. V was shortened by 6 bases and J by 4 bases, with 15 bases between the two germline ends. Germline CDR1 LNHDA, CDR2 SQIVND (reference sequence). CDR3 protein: CASREDTAINEKLFF. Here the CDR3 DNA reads TGTGCCAGTAGAGAGGACACGGCGATTAATGAAAAACTGTTTTTT.

CDR3 protein: CSVGGTGEGEKLFF. In DNA form, the CDR3 reads TGCAGCGTTGGCGGGACAGGGGAAGGTGAAAAACTGTTTTTT. J is TRBJ1-4 and V is TRBV29-1, with 10 positions matching TRBD1. Germline V gene data show CDR1 as SQVTM and CDR2 as ANQGSEA. With 4 bases clipped from V and 7 bases from J, the junction kept 6 bases outside the gene matches. CDR3 length equals 14 residues.

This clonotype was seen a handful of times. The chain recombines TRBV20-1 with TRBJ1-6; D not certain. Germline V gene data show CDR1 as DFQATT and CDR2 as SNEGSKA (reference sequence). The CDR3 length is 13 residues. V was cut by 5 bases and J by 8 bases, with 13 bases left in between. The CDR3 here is CSASGRRDSPLHF. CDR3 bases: TGCAGTGCTTCCGGGCGGCGGGATTCACCCCTCCACTTT.

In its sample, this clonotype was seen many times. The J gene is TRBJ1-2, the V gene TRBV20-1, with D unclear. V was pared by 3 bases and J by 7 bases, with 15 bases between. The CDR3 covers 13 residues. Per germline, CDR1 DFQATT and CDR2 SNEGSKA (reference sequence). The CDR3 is CSASRPGSRGYTF. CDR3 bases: TGCAGTGCTAGTCGACCGGGCTCTCGTGGCTACACCTTC.

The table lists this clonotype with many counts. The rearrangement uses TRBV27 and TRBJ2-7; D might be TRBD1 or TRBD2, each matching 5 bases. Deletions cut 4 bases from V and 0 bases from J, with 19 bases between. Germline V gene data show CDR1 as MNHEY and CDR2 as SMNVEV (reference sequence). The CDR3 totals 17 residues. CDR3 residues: CASSYGLPDTSSYEQYF. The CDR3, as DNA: TGTGCCAGCAGTTACGGACTTCCGGACACGAGCTCCTACGAGCAGTACTTC.

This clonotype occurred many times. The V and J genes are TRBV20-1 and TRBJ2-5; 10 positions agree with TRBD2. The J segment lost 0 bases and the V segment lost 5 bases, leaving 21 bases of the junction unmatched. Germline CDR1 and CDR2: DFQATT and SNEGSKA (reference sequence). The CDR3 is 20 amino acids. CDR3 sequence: CSAGGLAGASRRGYQETQYF. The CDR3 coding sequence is TGCAGTGCTGGGGGGCTAGCGGGAGCGAGTAGGAGAGGGTACCAAGAGACCCAGTACTTC.